This T cell receptor beta chain was profiled in a study of vaccination effects on CD4 cells after COVID-19. Points from the study as a whole: The study got few convalescent patients and did not collect any early post-infection timepoints.

This CDR3 has 14 residues. Per germline, CDR1 MGHRA and CDR2 YSYEKL. With V trimmed by 2 bases and J by 3 bases, 1 base remained unmatched. This clone was counted a single time. Its antigen remains unknown. Produced via immunoSEQ multiplex PCR; TCRdb's table is partial and in-frame only. Of 75,000 or so clones detected, roughly 73% appear once; the ten largest clones hold about 1%. ViraFEST assay sequencing came after antigen-specific CD4+ T cells were expanded with viral peptide pools. At the end of 9 to 11 days of culture, CD4+ T cells were isolated. All study participants received two doses of BNT162b2 or mRNA-1273 vaccine.

The sequencing used CD4+ T cells from PBMCs cultured with HCoV-OC43 spike peptides, collected after COVID-19 vaccination. As for subset: HCoV-OC43 spike overlapping peptide pool stimulation. The chain uses TRBV4-1 and TRBJ2-3, with TRBD1 matching over 8 bases. The TCR was taken from a human donor who received a COVID-19 vaccine. This CDR3 is CASSQRTGTDTQYF. For the CDR3, the DNA is TGCGCCAGCAGCCAACGGACAGGGACAGATACGCAGTATTTT.